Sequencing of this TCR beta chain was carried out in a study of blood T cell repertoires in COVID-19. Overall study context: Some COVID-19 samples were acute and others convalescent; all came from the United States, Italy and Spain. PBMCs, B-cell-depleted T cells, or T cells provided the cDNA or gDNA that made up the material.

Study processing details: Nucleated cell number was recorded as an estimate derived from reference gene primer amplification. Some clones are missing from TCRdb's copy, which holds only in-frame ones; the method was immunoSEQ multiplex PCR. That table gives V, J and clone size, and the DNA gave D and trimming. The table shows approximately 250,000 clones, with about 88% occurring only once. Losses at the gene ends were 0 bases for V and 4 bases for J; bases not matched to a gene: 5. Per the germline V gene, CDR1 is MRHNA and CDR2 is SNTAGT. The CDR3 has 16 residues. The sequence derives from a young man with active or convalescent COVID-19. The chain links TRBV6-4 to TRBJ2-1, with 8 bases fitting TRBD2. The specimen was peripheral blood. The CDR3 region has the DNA TGTGCCAGCAGTGACTCCCAGCGGGGGTCTTACAATGAGCAGTTCTTC. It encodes CASSDSQRGSYNEQFF.